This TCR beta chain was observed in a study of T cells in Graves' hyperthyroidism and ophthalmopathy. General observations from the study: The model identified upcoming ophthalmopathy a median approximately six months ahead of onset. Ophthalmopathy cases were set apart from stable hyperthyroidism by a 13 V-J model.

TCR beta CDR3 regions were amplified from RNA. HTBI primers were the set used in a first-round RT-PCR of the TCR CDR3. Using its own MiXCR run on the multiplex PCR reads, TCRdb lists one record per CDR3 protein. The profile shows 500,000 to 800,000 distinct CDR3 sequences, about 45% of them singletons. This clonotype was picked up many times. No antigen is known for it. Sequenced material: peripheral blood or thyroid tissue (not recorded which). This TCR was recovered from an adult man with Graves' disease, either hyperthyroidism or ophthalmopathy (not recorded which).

The CDR3 DNA sequence: TGTGCCAGCAGCGTAGAACCGGGCGGGGACACTGAAGCTTTCTTT. Translating it yields CASSVEPGGDTEAFF. The V gene is TRBV9, the J gene TRBJ1-1; D is undetermined. Germline CDR1 and CDR2: SGDLS and YYNGEE. The CDR3 extends over 15 amino acids. Trimming took off 0 bases at V and 3 bases at J, with 12 bases between the two ends.